The 2 T cell receptor beta chains reported below all come from one sample, sequenced in a study of cytomegalovirus exposure and HLA in healthy donors. Both 60 Vbeta primers and 13 Jbeta primers went into the PCR. Repertoires were generated with immunoSEQ multiplex PCR, while TCRdb's copy carries only in-frame clones and drops some. The sample records about 94,000 clones, under 9% being singletons. The sample taken for sequencing was PBMCs. The origin of the receptors is a man in his fifties in good health and CMV-seronegative.

There are a few counts of this clone. The rearrangement joins TRBV2 to TRBJ1-2; a possible D gene is TRBD1 (5 bases). Germline CDR1 reads SNHLY; CDR2 reads FYNNEI. The CDR3 has 13 residues. V was clipped by 6 bases and J by 9 bases, with 17 bases between them. CDR3 loop: CASSLTQKGSYTF. Written as DNA, the CDR3 is TGTGCCAGCAGCCTGACCCAAAAGGGGAGCTACACCTTC.

The rearrangement links TRBV4-1 to TRBJ2-5; 10 nucleotides align to TRBD2. Germline V gene data show CDR1 as MGHRA and CDR2 as YSYEKL. CDR3 size: 19 residues. Trimming removed 4 bases from V and 5 bases from J; junction bases left unmatched: 19. CDR3 sequence (DNA): TGCGCCAGCAGCCCGCAGGGTCTACCGGGACTAGCGTTGGGGGAGACCCAGTACTTC. It is translated as CASSPQGLPGLALGETQYF.